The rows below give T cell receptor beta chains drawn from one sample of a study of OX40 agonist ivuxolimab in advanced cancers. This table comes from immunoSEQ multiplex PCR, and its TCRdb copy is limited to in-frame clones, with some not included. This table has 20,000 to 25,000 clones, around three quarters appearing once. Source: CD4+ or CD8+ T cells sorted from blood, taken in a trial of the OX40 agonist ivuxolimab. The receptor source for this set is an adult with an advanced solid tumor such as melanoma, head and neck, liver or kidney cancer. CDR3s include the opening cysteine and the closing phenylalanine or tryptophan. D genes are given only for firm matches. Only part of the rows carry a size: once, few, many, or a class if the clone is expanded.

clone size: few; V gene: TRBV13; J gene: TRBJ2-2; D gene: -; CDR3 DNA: TGTGCCAGCAGCAGGGTCCAGAACACCGGGGAGCTGTTTTTT; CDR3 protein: CASSRVQNTGELFF
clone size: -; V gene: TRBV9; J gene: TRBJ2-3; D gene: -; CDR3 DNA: TGTGCCAGCGCCCCCCCAGGGGTGTTAGATACGCAGTATTTT; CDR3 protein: CASAPPGVLDTQYF
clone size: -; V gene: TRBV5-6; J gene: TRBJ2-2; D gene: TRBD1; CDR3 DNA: TGTGCCAGCAGCTTGGATTTACAGGGGGACGCCGGGGAGCTGTTTTTT; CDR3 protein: CASSLDLQGDAGELFF
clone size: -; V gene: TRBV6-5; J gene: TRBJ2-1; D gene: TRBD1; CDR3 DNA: TGTGCCAGCAGGCTTAGACAGGGTATCGGTGAGCAGTTCTTC; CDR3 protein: CASRLRQGIGEQFF
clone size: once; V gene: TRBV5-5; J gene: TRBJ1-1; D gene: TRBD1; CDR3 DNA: TGTGCCAGCAGCTTTGGGACAGGGGTCGCTGAAGCTTTCTTT; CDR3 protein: CASSFGTGVAEAFF
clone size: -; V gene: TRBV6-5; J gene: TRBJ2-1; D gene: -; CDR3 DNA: TGTGCCAGCAGTCCAACCCCCGGGACCTACAATGAGCAGTTCTTC; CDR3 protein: CASSPTPGTYNEQFF
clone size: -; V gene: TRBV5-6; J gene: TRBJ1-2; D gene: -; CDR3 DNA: TGTGCCAGCAGCCCGGACGGGCCCTATGGCTACACCTTC; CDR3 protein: CASSPDGPYGYTF
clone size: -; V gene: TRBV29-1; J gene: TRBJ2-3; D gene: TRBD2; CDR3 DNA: TGCAGCGTTGATAATCCCGGGACTAGACACACAGATACGCAGTATTTT; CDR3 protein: CSVDNPGTRHTDTQYF
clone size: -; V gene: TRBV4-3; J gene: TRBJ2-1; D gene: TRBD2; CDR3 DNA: TGCGCCAGCAGCCAAGATTCCCCACTAGCGGGGGGGCCCAATGAGCAGTTCTTC; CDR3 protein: CASSQDSPLAGGPNEQFF
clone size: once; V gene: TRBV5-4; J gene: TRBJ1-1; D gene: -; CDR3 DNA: TGTGCCAGCAGCTTGAGTGGGGGGGCTGAAGCTTTCTTT; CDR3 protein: CASSLSGGAEAFF
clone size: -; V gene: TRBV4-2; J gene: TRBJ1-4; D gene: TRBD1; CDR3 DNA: TGTGCCAGCAGTGATGGACAGGGGCTGGGGGAAAAACTGTTTTTT; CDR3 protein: CASSDGQGLGEKLFF
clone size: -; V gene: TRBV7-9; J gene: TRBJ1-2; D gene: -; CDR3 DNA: TGTGCCAGCAGCTTAGAACAGGGTTCTTTCTATGGCTACACCTTC; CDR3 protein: CASSLEQGSFYGYTF
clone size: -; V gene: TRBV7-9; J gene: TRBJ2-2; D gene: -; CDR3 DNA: TGTGCCAGCAGCCCTTGGACAGAGAACACCGGGGAGCTGTTTTTT; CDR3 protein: CASSPWTENTGELFF
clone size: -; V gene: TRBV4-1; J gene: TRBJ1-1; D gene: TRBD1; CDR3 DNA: TGCGCCAGCAGCCAAGGAGGGAGCAGGGGGCCTGAAGCTTTCTTT; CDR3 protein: CASSQGGSRGPEAFF
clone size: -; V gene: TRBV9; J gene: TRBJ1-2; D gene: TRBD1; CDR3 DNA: TGTGCCAGCAGCGCGCGACCGGGACAGGGTGAATATGGCTACACCTTC; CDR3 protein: CASSARPGQGEYGYTF
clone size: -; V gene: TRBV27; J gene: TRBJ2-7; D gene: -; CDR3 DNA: TGTGCCAGCAGTTTGGGCGGTACCTACGAGCAGTACTTC; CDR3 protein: CASSLGGTYEQYF
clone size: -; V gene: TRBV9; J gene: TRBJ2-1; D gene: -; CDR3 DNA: TGTGCCAGCAGCGCAAATCCGTGGGGAACCTACAATGAGCAGTTCTTC; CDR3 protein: CASSANPWGTYNEQFF
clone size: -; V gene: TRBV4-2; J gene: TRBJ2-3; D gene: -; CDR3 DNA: TGTGCCAGCCAGGGGGGGGCCTCTGATACGCAGTATTTT; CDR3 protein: CASQGGASDTQYF
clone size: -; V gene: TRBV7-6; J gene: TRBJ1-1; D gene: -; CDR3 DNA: TGTGCCAGCCGGCCTCTGGGGGGACAAAAGAACACTGAAGCTTTCTTT; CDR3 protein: CASRPLGGQKNTEAFF